This T cell receptor beta chain appears in the sequencing data of a study of regulatory T cells in long-lasting Graves disease (dated by TCRdb to the early 2020s). Regarding the complete study: Persistent Graves' disease was defined as persistently positive TSH receptor autoantibodies together with antithyroid drug treatment for over 5 years. A total of 33 samples were covered by TCR sequencing, comprising approximately 13 persistent and around 20 newly diagnosed Graves' disease patients. Antithyroid drugs had been taken for 8.5 to 13 years on average by persistent Graves' disease patients in the clinical cohort. The study was conducted in China and was registered as a clinical trial. Persistent Graves' disease patients were compared with newly diagnosed Graves' disease patients by peripheral blood TCR sequencing and RNA sequencing.

The sample's time point, from its label and the paper: persistent/refractory GD, antithyroid drugs over 5 years with positive TRAb. For both TCR sequencing and RNA sequencing, RNA was extracted from PBMCs using TRIzol. The diagnosis of Graves' disease was made according to American Thyroid Association guidelines. Recruitment of patients was carried out at an endocrinology department in Xi'an, China. From each patient, around 8.3 milliliters of peripheral blood was collected into an EDTA anticoagulant tube. Ficoll Paque Plus density gradient separation was used to isolate PBMCs, and no additional T cell sorting was done. An Agilent 2100 Bioanalyzer and agarose gel were used to assess RNA quality, and a NanoDrop 2000 was used to measure RNA concentration. CDR1 and CDR2 are drawn from the germline V gene (reference sequence): MNHEY, SMNVEV. From its cysteine to its phenylalanine, the CDR3 spans 15 amino acids. The entry retains the CDR3 DNA only, 45 bases that are in frame from base 1. V has 6 bases trimmed and J has 0 bases trimmed; junction bases matching no gene number 7.

Concerning this clonotype: Its antigen specificity is not known. Base quality data are lacking; no much larger clone is found one base away.

The library was generated by multiplex PCR. The reads were generated on an Illumina HiSeq 4000. iRepertoire HTBI primers and Arm-PCR amplification of CDR3 regions were used to construct TCR beta libraries. Gel purification was performed on PCR products prior to sequencing. From the authors' description of their analysis: Gene usage analysis of CDR3 amino acid clonotypes used the 60 to 80 TRBV and fewer than 15 TRBJ segments found across samples. Filtered high-quality paired reads were merged into contigs using COPE and FqMerger. Contigs were aligned with BLAST to IMGT TRBV, TRBD and TRBJ reference genes, and CDR3 was defined per IMGT. Highly expanded clones were defined as clonotypes with a frequency above 0.1%. Repertoire diversity was measured by Shannon entropy, and V-J evenness by the Gini coefficient. Clonotypes shared by more than one individual were considered public. TCRdb passed the public sequencing reads through fastp at Q25 and MiXCR, retaining productive beta sequences. Records with the same CDR3 protein are collapsed into one entry carrying the most frequent genes and DNA. Here the V and J calls rest on TCRdb's processing, not on the authors' analysis. This sample holds 650,000 to 700,000 distinct CDR3 sequences; 25% to 35% were observed only once. The ten largest clones add up to about 42% of the sample.

Results and caveats for the whole study, not just this receptor: Patients with persistent disease shared more public clonotypes (about 3,000) than newly diagnosed patients did (nearly 1,000). As a limitation, the authors acknowledged that the small sample size may reduce accuracy. Compared with newly diagnosed patients, patients with persistent Graves' disease had lower TCR Shannon entropy and fewer highly expanded clones, which suggests clonal expansion. Preferential use of TRBV28, TRBJ1-2 and TRBJ2-5 was observed in persistent disease, whereas TRBV20-1 and TRBJ2-1 were favored in newly diagnosed disease. Because the primary lesion, thyroid tissue, could not be accessed, the study looked at peripheral blood alone. Sequencing and analysis were restricted to the TCR beta chain.

Sequences were derived from peripheral blood mononuclear cells (PBMCs), sampled when the disease was refractory, from a patient treated with antithyroid drugs. Recombination joined TRBV27 with TRBJ1-2; 7 middle bases align to TRBD1. The receptor was isolated from a female donor with Graves disease. The nucleotides read TGTGCCAGCAGGCCCCAGGGGGGGGCTAACTATGGCTACACCTTC. It encodes CASRPQGGANYGYTF.